These 27 T cell receptor beta chains came from one sample sequenced in a study of control samples from healthy donors and cancer patients. TCRdb's table, derived via immunoSEQ multiplex PCR, lists solely in-frame clones and lacks some. In the table there are some 100,000 clones, 87% of which are singletons. Sequencing was done on a sample of blood. The receptors come from a woman aged 50 to 60 in good health.

The DNA for the CDR3 is TGTGCCAGTAGTATCCGGTCTCAGGGGTACCAAGAGACCCAGTACTTC. It specifies CASSIRSQGYQETQYF. V and J are TRBV19 and TRBJ2-5; TRBD1 is a possible D gene (6 bases). Trimming pared 3 bases from V and 0 bases from J, leaving 14 bases between. This CDR3 spans 16 amino acids. The germline V gene encodes CDR1 LNHDA and CDR2 SQIVND (reference sequence).

This chain links TRBV4-1 with TRBJ2-5; either TRBD1 or TRBD2 may fit D (5 bases each). The CDR3 has 15 residues. The germline V gene has CDR1 MGHRA and CDR2 YSYEKL. Trimming shortened V by 3 bases and J by 3 bases, and 14 bases separated the two germline ends. The CDR3 region is CASSQGIQGEETQYF. In nucleotides, the CDR3 is TGCGCCAGCAGCCAGGGGATCCAGGGAGAAGAGACCCAGTACTTC.

This chain connects TRBV11-2 to TRBJ2-7; 7 nucleotides line up with TRBD2. CDR1 SGHAT and CDR2 FQNNGV come from the germline V gene. The V segment lost 5 bases and the J segment 5 bases; nucleotides outside the gene matches: 21. The CDR3 contains 18 residues. The CDR3 nucleotides are TGTGCCAGCAGCCCATCTTTCACCCCGTCGGGGGGAGACCACGAGCAGTACGTC. It is translated as CASSPSFTPSGGDHEQYV.

V gene TRBV5-5 combines with J gene TRBJ2-3; the D gene is possibly TRBD2 (5 bases). V lost 4 bases, J lost 2 bases, and 8 bases lay in between. Germline values: CDR1 SGHKS, CDR2 YYEKEE (reference sequence). The CDR3 runs 13 residues. The CDR3 is CASSVDFTDTQYF. CDR3 DNA sequence: TGTGCCAGCAGCGTGGACTTCACAGATACGCAGTATTTT. The variable domain in full, with the rest retrieved from reference TRBV5-5 and TRBJ2-3, is DAGVTQSPTHLIKTRGQQVTLRCSPISGHKSVSWYQQVLGQGPQFIFQYYEKEERGRGNFPDRFSARQFPNYSSELNVNALLLGDSALYLCASSVDFTDTQYFGPGTRLTVL.

The CDR3, as DNA: TGTGCCAGCAGCTTAGGTCTAGGGGGAGGGCGTTTTGATGAGCAGTTCTTC. Protein: CASSLGLGGGRFDEQFF. J is TRBJ2-1 and V is TRBV7-3; D is perhaps TRBD2 (7 bases). The CDR3 length is 17 residues. V lost 2 bases and J lost 8, with 22 bases in between. Germline CDR1 reads SGHTA; CDR2 reads FQGTGA. Variable domain in full (rest from reference TRBV7-3 and TRBJ2-1): GAGVSQTPSNKVTEKGKYVELRCDPISGHTALYWYRQSLGQGPEFLIYFQGTGAADDSGLPNDRFFAVRPEGSVSTLKIQRTERGDSAVYLCASSLGLGGGRFDEQFFGPGTRLTVL.

Here the CDR3 DNA reads TGTGCCACCAGCAGAGATCGGTCAACAGGGACTAACTATGGCTACACCTTC. Protein: CATSRDRSTGTNYGYTF. The chain has TRBV15 and TRBJ1-2; TRBD1 might be the D (6 bases). Trimming took off 0 bases at V and 0 bases at J, with 14 bases between the two ends. This CDR3 is 17 amino acids long. The germline CDR1 and CDR2 sequences are LNHNV and YYDKDF (reference sequence).

V and J are TRBV5-1 and TRBJ2-1; no firm D call. CDR1 is SGHRS and CDR2 is YFSETQ in the germline V gene. There are 12 residues in the CDR3. With 4 bases removed from V and 7 bases from J, the gap between germline ends came to 9 bases. The CDR3, as DNA: TGCGCCAGCAGCCCGGATGGAAATGAGCAGTTCTTC. It is translated as CASSPDGNEQFF.

This clone was recorded only once. The rearrangement links TRBV11-2 to TRBJ1-1, with D possibly matching TRBD1 (5 bases). Looked up from germline, CDR1 is SGHAT and CDR2 is FQNNGV. The V gene lost 5 bases and the J gene lost 13 bases, with 20 bases spanning the gap. The CDR3 loop spans 13 amino acids. The CDR3 protein is CASSLGTPAVSFF. The CDR3 bases are TGTGCCAGCAGCCTTGGGACGCCCGCGGTCAGTTTCTTT.

The chain carries TRBV10-1 and TRBJ2-3; the match to TRBD2 covers 9 bases. The CDR3 spans 18 residues. J lost 0 bases, V lost 10 bases, and 17 bases had no gene match. Per germline, CDR1 WNHNN and CDR2 SYGVQD (reference sequence). CDR3 nucleotide sequence: TGCGCCACCCTCTATCAGACTAGCGGAACGTCTAGCACAGATACGCAGTATTTT. Translating it yields CATLYQTSGTSSTDTQYF.

The V gene is TRBV3-1 (or the pseudogene TRBV3-2), the J gene TRBJ1-2, with D possibly matching TRBD1 (6 bases). Trimming took off 6 bases at V and 3 bases at J, with 17 bases between the two ends. The germline V gene encodes CDR1 LGHDT and CDR2 YNNKEL (reference sequence). CDR3 length: 15 residues. The CDR3 DNA reads as TGTGCCAGCAGACGACGACAGGAGAGGGACTATGGCTACACCTTC. It encodes CASRRRQERDYGYTF.

CDR3 in amino acids: CASRSGNTEAFF. The CDR3 DNA reads as TGTGCCAGCAGAAGCGGGAACACTGAAGCTTTCTTT. The V and J genes are TRBV6-4 and TRBJ1-1; D unclear. CDR3 size: 12 residues. Trimming left V 6 bases short and J 1 base short, with 6 bases between. Germline-derived CDR1 and CDR2 are MRHNA and SNTAGT.

The V and J genes are TRBV4-2 and TRBJ1-4; 7 bases fit TRBD1. This CDR3 has 14 residues. Germline assignment: CDR1 LGHNA and CDR2 YNFKEQ. The trim removed 4 bases at V and 7 bases at J, leaving 6 bases unmatched. The CDR3 nucleotides read TGTGCCAGCAGCCCTAGACAGGGCTTTGAAAAACTGTTTTTT. This encodes CASSPRQGFEKLFF.

V usage is TRBV5-4 and J usage is TRBJ2-3, with 8 bases that match TRBD2. Per germline, CDR1 SGHNT and CDR2 YYREEE (reference sequence). This CDR3 is 14 amino acids long. Unmatched junction bases numbered 2, after V lost 0 bases and J lost 5 bases. Written as DNA, the CDR3 is TGTGCCAGCAGCTTGGGGACTAGCCGAGATACGCAGTATTTT. Its protein is CASSLGTSRDTQYF.

This sequence joins TRBV7-2 and TRBJ1-4; weak D call: TRBD1 (5 bases). V was trimmed by 5 bases and J by 4 bases, leaving 8 bases between them. This CDR3 is built from 13 residues. CDR1 SGHTA and CDR2 FQGNSA come from the germline V gene. The CDR3 nucleotides read TGTGCCAGCAGCACGGGACGTAATGAAAAACTGTTTTTT. Its protein product is CASSTGRNEKLFF.

This chain joins TRBV4-1 and TRBJ2-3; 8 bases are a match to TRBD2. The germline V gene has CDR1 MGHRA and CDR2 YSYEKL. This CDR3 is 17 amino acids long. Trimming at V came to 0 bases and at J to 0 bases, leaving 5 bases not matched to a gene. The CDR3 nucleotides are TGCGCCAGCAGCCAAGATTACCTAGCGGGTAGCACAGATACGCAGTATTTT. This translates into CASSQDYLAGSTDTQYF.

This clone was detected only once. The chain carries TRBV7-3 and TRBJ2-7, with D possibly being TRBD1 (6 bases). V was cut by 5 bases and J by 6 bases, with 11 bases left in between. The CDR3 has 12 residues. Germline V gives CDR1 SGHTA, CDR2 FQGTGA. The DNA for the CDR3 is TGTGCCAGCAGCGTAGGCAGGGGCGAGCAGTACTTC. This gives the protein CASSVGRGEQYF.

The CDR3 reads CASSIIPDTGELFF. The CDR3 bases are TGTGCCAGTAGTATAATCCCCGACACCGGGGAGCTGTTTTTT. The V and J genes are TRBV19 and TRBJ2-2, with unresolved D. V was clipped by 2 bases and J by 3 bases, with 7 bases between them. The CDR3 has 14 amino acids. Per germline, CDR1 LNHDA and CDR2 SQIVND (reference sequence).

V usage is TRBV11-2 and J usage is TRBJ1-2, with a weak D call TRBD1 (5 bases). Looked up from germline, CDR1 is SGHAT and CDR2 is FQNNGV. The CDR3 consists of 16 residues. Deletions cut 5 bases from V and 0 bases from J, with 16 bases between. Here the CDR3 reads CASSRAMGGANYGYTF. The CDR3 coding sequence is TGTGCCAGCAGCCGGGCCATGGGGGGAGCTAACTATGGCTACACCTTC. Looking up the rest from reference TRBV11-2 and TRBJ1-2 gives the full variable domain: EAGVAQSPRYKIIEKRQSVAFWCNPISGHATLYWYQQILGQGPKLLIQFQNNGVVDDSQLPKDRFSAERLKGVDSTLKIQPAKLEDSAVYLCASSRAMGGANYGYTFGSGTRLTVV.

This clone was detected only a few times. The chain is built from TRBV6-4 and TRBJ2-2; tentative D call: TRBD2 (6 bases). Trimming shortened V by 4 bases and J by 4 bases, and 22 bases separated the two germline ends. Germline V gene lookup returns CDR1 MRHNA and CDR2 SNTAGT. The CDR3 length is 18 residues. In nucleotides, the CDR3 is TGTGCCAGCAGTGGAATGGTAGTGGGACTGACTAGCACCGGGGAGCTGTTTTTT. Its translation is CASSGMVVGLTSTGELFF.

V usage is TRBV2 and J usage is TRBJ1-4, with TRBD1 identical over 7 bases. J gave up 7 bases and V 6 bases, and 8 bases lay outside the gene matches. The length of the CDR3 is 14 residues. The germline CDR1 and CDR2 sequences are SNHLY and FYNNEI. The CDR3 region is CASREQGKGEKLFF. CDR3 DNA: TGTGCCAGCAGGGAACAGGGGAAGGGTGAAAAACTGTTTTTT.

This sequence joins TRBV30 and TRBJ2-1; D remains unclear. CDR3 length: 11 residues. CDR1 GTSNPN and CDR2 SVGIG come from the germline V gene (reference sequence). V lost 2 bases to trimming and J lost 9 bases, with 8 bases between them. The CDR3 DNA is TGTGCCTGGAGTACTCGAGGTGAGCAGTTCTTC. Protein product: CAWSTRGEQFF.

The J gene is TRBJ1-2, the V gene TRBV9, with no clear D. The germline CDR1 and CDR2 sequences are SGDLS and YYNGEE. The CDR3 runs 14 residues. Trimming removed 2 bases at V and 8 bases at J, with 16 bases between. The CDR3 nucleotides are TGTGCCAGCAGCGTCGCAGATCCGGCAGGCGGCTACACCTTC. Translated: CASSVADPAGGYTF.

This clone is classed as medium-sized. This chain connects TRBV19 to TRBJ1-4; unclear D gene. Germline CDR1 LNHDA, CDR2 SQIVND (reference sequence). The CDR3 has 14 residues. With 7 bases removed from V and 0 bases from J, the gap between germline ends came to 9 bases. The CDR3 sequence is CASKPLATNEKLFF. The CDR3 nucleotides are TGTGCCAGTAAACCATTAGCAACTAATGAAAAACTGTTTTTT.

The genes are TRBV27 and TRBJ2-7, with D tentatively TRBD2 (5 bases). Germline lookup yields CDR1 MNHEY and CDR2 SMNVEV (reference sequence). This CDR3 comprises 20 residues. The V gene lost 6 bases and the J gene lost 1 base, with 31 bases spanning the gap. The CDR3 region is CASRPPIHPGPGLGSYEQYV. In nucleotides, the CDR3 is TGTGCCAGCAGGCCTCCGATTCACCCAGGTCCGGGATTGGGGTCCTACGAGCAGTACGTC.

The chain joins TRBV2 to TRBJ1-5; D gene ambiguous. The CDR3 is made up of 17 amino acids. Trimming removed 5 bases from V and 3 bases from J, with 20 bases in between. The germline gives CDR1 SNHLY, CDR2 FYNNEI. The chain's CDR3 is CASSTSPAGALNQPQHF. The CDR3 nucleotides read TGTGCCAGCAGTACATCTCCCGCTGGTGCGCTCAATCAGCCCCAGCATTTT.

The rearrangement joins TRBV7-3 to TRBJ2-3; 10 bases are a match to TRBD2. Germline-derived CDR1 and CDR2 are SGHTA and FQGTGA. The V and J ends lost 5 bases and 0 bases, in that order; junction bases with no gene match: 8. This CDR3 region has 17 residues. The CDR3 loop reads CASSRSGRSHSTDTQYF. DNA for the CDR3: TGTGCCAGCAGCCGTAGCGGGAGGAGCCATAGCACAGATACGCAGTATTTT.

The CDR3: CASSLRLPGLKDTEAFF. DNA of the CDR3: TGTGCCAGCAGTTTACGCCTTCCGGGACTCAAAGACACTGAAGCTTTCTTT. The gene calls are TRBV27 and TRBJ1-1; D might be TRBD1 (5 bases). The length of the CDR3 is 17 residues. Trimming stripped 2 bases from V and 3 bases from J, with 19 bases between. Germline assignment: CDR1 MNHEY and CDR2 SMNVEV (reference sequence).